This passage covers 20 T cell receptor beta chains from one sample sequenced in a study of cytomegalovirus exposure and HLA in healthy donors. This table comes from immunoSEQ multiplex PCR, and its TCRdb copy is limited to in-frame clones, with some not included. The sample lists about 120,000 clones; roughly 90% were seen once. Material: PBMCs. The receptors stem from a woman between 18 and 29 years old in good health and CMV-seropositive.

The chain is built from TRBV7-8 and TRBJ2-7; possibly TRBD2 for D (6 bases). CDR3 size: 17 residues. Germline assignment: CDR1 SGHVS and CDR2 FQNEAQ. Deletions cut 0 bases from V and 1 base from J, with 16 bases between. CDR3 loop: CASSLARSSGPSYEQYF. The CDR3 DNA is TGTGCCAGCAGCTTAGCCCGAAGTAGCGGACCTTCCTACGAGCAGTACTTC.

Here the CDR3 reads CASNPPGLAGVSEQFF. Here the CDR3 DNA reads TGTGCCAGCAACCCCCCGGGACTAGCGGGAGTTAGTGAGCAGTTCTTC. The chain combines TRBV7-2 with TRBJ2-1, with 14 bases matching TRBD2. V lost 7 bases and J lost 9; bases outside the gene matches: 11. The CDR3 totals 16 residues. Germline CDR1 reads SGHTA; CDR2 reads FQGNSA.

This chain connects TRBV6-4 to TRBJ2-7, with TRBD1 matching over 9 bases. CDR1 and CDR2 (germline): MRHNA, SNTAGT. The V segment lost 2 bases and the J segment 6 bases; nucleotides outside the gene matches: 17. The CDR3 covers 18 residues. CDR3: CASSDPIPDRGLRGEQYF. The CDR3 DNA is TGTGCCAGCAGTGACCCGATCCCGGACAGGGGTCTACGCGGCGAGCAGTACTTC.

V is TRBV30 and J is TRBJ2-1; 12 nucleotides line up with TRBD2. V was clipped by 8 bases and J by 3 bases; unmatched bases: 2. The CDR3 loop spans 13 amino acids. Germline V CDR1 and CDR2: GTSNPN, SVGIG (reference sequence). The CDR3 loop reads CARTSGNYNEQFF. The DNA for the CDR3 is TGTGCCCGGACTAGCGGGAACTACAATGAGCAGTTCTTC.

The V gene is TRBV12-5, the J gene TRBJ1-1; D remains unclear. The CDR3 length is 12 residues. Germline lookup yields CDR1 LGHNT and CDR2 FRNRAP. Trimming left V 8 bases short and J 4 bases short, with 11 bases between. Here the CDR3 DNA reads TGTGCTAGTCAAGAGGGTCTCACTGAAGCTTTCTTT. It is translated as CASQEGLTEAFF.

V usage is TRBV13 and J usage is TRBJ2-1; TRBD2 matches 13 bases. This CDR3 comprises 16 residues. V lost 5 bases to trimming and J lost 10 bases; unmatched junction nucleotides: 11. The germline CDR1 and CDR2 sequences are PRHDT and FYEKMQ (reference sequence). The CDR3 is CASSPGLAGAFVEQFF. The CDR3 DNA reads as TGTGCCAGCAGCCCAGGACTAGCGGGGGCCTTCGTAGAGCAGTTCTTC.

V and J are TRBV13 and TRBJ1-3; TRBD1 might be the D (5 bases). V lost 2 bases, J lost 0 bases, and 8 bases lay in between. Germline V gene lookup returns CDR1 PRHDT and CDR2 FYEKMQ (reference sequence). The length of the CDR3 is 15 residues. CDR3 sequence: CASSLRQHSGNTIYF. CDR3 DNA sequence: TGTGCCAGCAGCTTAAGACAGCACTCTGGAAACACCATATATTTT.

This rearrangement joins TRBV10-3 to TRBJ1-1, with D perhaps matching TRBD1 (5 bases). Germline lookup yields CDR1 ENHRY and CDR2 SYGVKD. This CDR3 has 13 residues. V was cut by 6 bases and J by 2 bases, with 10 bases left in between. CDR3 region: CAIRDRFNTEAFF. CDR3 DNA: TGTGCCATCAGAGACAGATTTAACACTGAAGCTTTCTTT.

For the CDR3, the DNA is TGTGCCTGGAGTGTACGACAGGGGAATTCACCCCTCCACTTT. Its translation: CAWSVRQGNSPLHF. The chain carries TRBV30 and TRBJ1-6; 8 bases line up with TRBD1. CDR1 is GTSNPN, CDR2 SVGIG, per germline (reference sequence). The ends lost 0 bases at V and 7 bases at J; junction bases unmatched: 2. The CDR3 length is 14 residues.

The chain recombines TRBV6-1 with TRBJ1-1; 7 bases agree with TRBD1. Germline V CDR1 and CDR2: MNHNS, SASEGT. The junction had 19 bases not matched to a gene; V was cut back by 3 bases and J by 0 bases. The CDR3 length is 20 residues. The CDR3 region is CASSDLLTLGAGGMNTEAFF. The CDR3 nucleotides read TGTGCCAGCAGTGATTTGCTGACCTTGGGGGCAGGGGGTATGAACACTGAAGCTTTCTTT.

The chain uses TRBV6-6 and TRBJ1-1; 9 nucleotides match TRBD1. Trimming cost V 2 bases and J 1 base; bases outside gene matches: 5. The germline CDR1 and CDR2 sequences are MNHNY and SVGAGI (reference sequence). CDR3 size: 16 residues. The CDR3 DNA sequence: TGTGCCAGCAGTTACGGGACAGGGATGAGGAACACTGAAGCTTTCTTT. Its translation: CASSYGTGMRNTEAFF.

A few counts support this clone. The chain recombines TRBV28 with TRBJ2-7; 12 bases agree with TRBD2. The germline CDR1 and CDR2 sequences are MDHEN and SYDVKM. Trimming took 6 bases from V and 6 from J; bases not matched to a gene: 9. This CDR3 comprises 15 residues. The CDR3 protein is CASRPLAGGPSEQYF. The CDR3 DNA reads TGTGCCAGCAGACCCCTAGCGGGAGGGCCCAGCGAGCAGTACTTC.

The chain is built from TRBV2 and TRBJ2-2; D gene uncertain. V lost 6 bases, J lost 1 base, and 9 bases lay in between. Germline values: CDR1 SNHLY, CDR2 FYNNEI. This CDR3 comprises 14 residues. The CDR3 DNA reads TGTGCCAGCAGCTTGGCAGAGAACACCGGGGAGCTGTTTTTT. Protein sequence: CASSLAENTGELFF.

The V gene is TRBV4-1, the J gene TRBJ1-1; 7 bases line up with TRBD1. J gave up 3 bases and V 1 base, and 11 bases lay outside the gene matches. The CDR3 runs 17 residues. Germline V CDR1 and CDR2: MGHRA, YSYEKL. CDR3 protein: CASSQVFGTVVYTEAFF. Written as DNA, the CDR3 is TGCGCCAGCAGCCAAGTCTTTGGGACAGTAGTATACACTGAAGCTTTCTTT.

The chain combines TRBV11-2 with TRBJ2-1, with 10 nucleotides matching TRBD2. The CDR3 runs to 17 residues. Germline trimming cut 2 bases from V and 3 bases from J; bases unmatched to any gene: 7. Germline V lookup: CDR1 SGHAT, CDR2 FQNNGV. CDR3 sequence: CASSLPKRGGFYNEQFF. The CDR3 bases are TGTGCCAGCAGCTTACCTAAGCGGGGGGGCTTCTACAATGAGCAGTTCTTC. The full variable domain, completed using reference TRBV11-2 and TRBJ2-1, is EAGVAQSPRYKIIEKRQSVAFWCNPISGHATLYWYQQILGQGPKLLIQFQNNGVVDDSQLPKDRFSAERLKGVDSTLKIQPAKLEDSAVYLCASSLPKRGGFYNEQFFGPGTRLTVL.

This chain links TRBV28 with TRBJ1-1; D unclear. V lost 3 bases and J lost 0, with 8 bases in between. This CDR3 region has 14 residues. Germline CDR1 MDHEN, CDR2 SYDVKM. This CDR3 reads CASSLRPMNTEAFF. The CDR3 nucleotides are TGTGCCAGCAGTTTGCGGCCAATGAACACTGAAGCTTTCTTT.

The rearrangement uses TRBV13 and TRBJ1-2; 7 bases agree with TRBD1. The CDR3 totals 13 residues. The germline gives CDR1 PRHDT, CDR2 FYEKMQ (reference sequence). The V gene end was trimmed by 5 bases and the J gene end by 4 bases; junction bases not matched to a gene: 4. The CDR3 region has the DNA TGTGCCAGCAGCCTGGGACAGTTCTATGGCTACACCTTC. This encodes CASSLGQFYGYTF. The full variable domain, with the rest looked up from reference TRBV13 and TRBJ1-2, is AAGVIQSPRHLIKEKRETATLKCYPIPRHDTVYWYQQGPGQDPQFLISFYEKMQSDKGSIPDRFSAQQFSDYHSELNMSSLELGDSALYFCASSLGQFYGYTFGSGTRLTVV.

The genes are TRBV28 and TRBJ2-3, with D possibly matching TRBD2 (5 bases). Trimming removed 4 bases from V and 7 bases from J, with 15 bases in between. CDR3 length: 14 residues. CDR1 is MDHEN, CDR2 SYDVKM, per germline. CDR3 amino acids: CASSYFGNVNTQYF. CDR3 nucleotides: TGTGCCAGCAGTTATTTCGGGAACGTAAATACGCAGTATTTT.

This clone was found once. The rearrangement links TRBV6-5 to TRBJ2-7; TRBD2 matches at 7 bases. The CDR3 spans 15 residues. Germline-derived CDR1 and CDR2 are MNHEY and SVGAGI. V lost 0 bases to trimming and J lost 5 bases; unmatched junction nucleotides: 7. The CDR3 DNA follows: TGTGCCAGCAGTTACTCGACTAGCAACCCCAACGAGCAGTACTTC. Protein sequence: CASSYSTSNPNEQYF.

This clone was counted a few times. This chain joins TRBV19 and TRBJ1-1; TRBD1 matches at 7 bases. The CDR3 length is 15 residues. With 3 bases clipped from V and 3 bases from J, the junction kept 7 bases outside the gene matches. Germline V gene sequence: CDR1 LNHDA, CDR2 SQIVND (reference sequence). The CDR3 here is CASSMTGRWDTEAFF. CDR3 bases: TGTGCCAGTAGTATGACAGGGAGATGGGACACTGAAGCTTTCTTT.